A selection of T cell receptor beta chains follows, all from one sample in a study of blood T cell repertoires in COVID-19. Some clones are missing from TCRdb's copy, which holds only in-frame ones; the method was immunoSEQ multiplex PCR. In the table there are about 290,000 clones, approximately 88% of which are singletons. The sample was PBMCs or T cells enriched from blood (not recorded which). These receptors were taken from a woman aged 35 to 49 who had recovered from COVID-19. CDR3s include the opening cysteine and the closing phenylalanine or tryptophan. A D gene is named only where the DNA matches it firmly. Size values are once, few and many counts, or a class for expanded clones, and some rows have none.

TRBJ1-5 TRBV7-6 - - TGTGCCAGCAGTCCAGGCGGGGGGGATCAGCCCCAGCATTTT CASSPGGGDQPQHF
TRBJ1-3 TRBV7-9 - - TGTGCCAGCAGCCCTCACTCGGGGGACCCGAGCTCTGGAAACACCATATATTTT CASSPHSGDPSSGNTIYF
TRBJ2-3 TRBV27 - - TGTGCCAGCAGCCGGGACTTCACAGATACGCAGTATTTT CASSRDFTDTQYF
TRBJ1-3 TRBV5-1 - - TGCGCCAGCAGCCTGGCCCGGGGTAACTCTGGAAACACCATATATTTT CASSLARGNSGNTIYF
TRBJ2-7 TRBV27 - - TGTGCCAGCAGTCGACAAACCGGCCGGACAGAGACCTACGAGCAGTACTTC CASSRQTGRTETYEQYF
TRBJ2-3 TRBV4-3 - - TGCGCCAGCAGCCAAGAACGCAGATACACAGATACGCAGTATTTT CASSQERRYTDTQYF
TRBJ1-2 TRBV3-1/TRBV3-2 - - TGTGCCAGCAGCCAAGCCGGGGTCTATGGCTACACCTTC CASSQAGVYGYTF
TRBJ2-7 TRBV6-5 - - TGTGCCAGCAGGGAGAGGATGAACTACGAGCAGTACTTC CASRERMNYEQYF
TRBJ1-1 TRBV18 - TRBD1 TGTGCCAGCTCACCAGACAGGGCATACACTGAAGCTTTCTTT CASSPDRAYTEAFF
TRBJ1-4 TRBV6-5 - TRBD1 TGTGCCAGCAAAGGAGGGACAGGGGGTGAAAAACTGTTTTTT CASKGGTGGEKLFF
TRBJ2-1 TRBV25-1 few TRBD1 TGTGCCAGCAGTGACAGGACAGGGAGCTCCTACAATGAGCAGTTCTTC CASSDRTGSSYNEQFF
TRBJ2-1 TRBV7-2 once - TGTGCCAGCAGCTTAGAAAGGGACTCCCGGATAATCTTTTACAATGAGCAGTTCTTC CASSLERDSRIIFYNEQFF
TRBJ1-6 TRBV9 - - TGTGCCAGCAGCGTAGATTCTTCCGGCGGTGGTTCACCCCTCCACTTT CASSVDSSGGGSPLHF
TRBJ1-1 TRBV6-2/TRBV6-3 - TRBD1 TGTGCCAGCAGCCGACAGGGAATAGCTGCTGAAGCTTTCTTT CASSRQGIAAEAFF
TRBJ1-4 TRBV9 few TRBD1 TGTGCCAGCAGCGCCCCGGACGGGACAGAAGATAATGAAAAACTGTTTTTT CASSAPDGTEDNEKLFF
TRBJ2-3 TRBV19 - - TGTGCCAGTAGTATGTGGGAGACTAGCACAGATACGCAGTATTTT CASSMWETSTDTQYF
TRBJ2-7 TRBV2 - - TGTGCCAGCAGGGAAAACGGGCCGGGAGAGCAGTACTTC CASRENGPGEQYF
TRBJ2-7 TRBV5-1 - - TGCGCCAGCAGCTTGGAAACTAGTAACGAGCAGTACTTC CASSLETSNEQYF
TRBJ1-5 TRBV9 - - TGTGCCAGCAGCGTAGCCGGCAGGCTCGGCCAGCCCCAGCATTTT CASSVAGRLGQPQHF
TRBJ1-1 TRBV5-1 many - TGCGCCAGCAGCTACAGCGGGGCTCCGAACACTGAAGCTTTCTTT CASSYSGAPNTEAFF
TRBJ1-6 TRBV5-4 - TRBD1 TGTGCCAGCAGTTATCATGGACAGGGGGATAATTCACCCCTCCACTTT CASSYHGQGDNSPLHF
TRBJ2-3 TRBV2 - - TGTGCCAGCAATGGAGGGCCACCTAGCACAGATACGCAGTATTTT CASNGGPPSTDTQYF
TRBJ1-1 TRBV2 few - TGTGCCAGCAGTGCATGGGACTCCCTACGGAACACTGAAGCTTTCTTT CASSAWDSLRNTEAFF
TRBJ2-1 TRBV5-1 - TRBD2 TGCGCCAGCAGCTTGCTAGCGGGACGCTCCTACAATGAGCAGTTCTTC CASSLLAGRSYNEQFF
TRBJ2-2 TRBV5-1 - TRBD1 TGCGCCAGCAGCTTGCGGCAGGGGGAAACCGGGGAGCTGTTTTTT CASSLRQGETGELFF
TRBJ1-4 TRBV7-2 - - TGTGCCAGCAGCTTAGAACTAGGGGCAGGGGAACATGAAAAACTGTTTTTT CASSLELGAGEHEKLFF
TRBJ1-4 TRBV7-2 - - TGTGCCAGCAGCAATGGTGACAGTCTTGAAAAACTGTTTTTT CASSNGDSLEKLFF
TRBJ2-5 TRBV7-9 - - TGTGCCAGCAGCTCGGTTTTCGGGGATGGGACCCAGTACTTC CASSSVFGDGTQYF
TRBJ2-1 TRBV4-1 - - TGCGCCAGCAGCCAAGGATCCTATCTCTACAATGAGCAGTTCTTC CASSQGSYLYNEQFF
TRBJ2-3 TRBV5-5 - - TGTGCCAGCAGCTTGCGACAGATTAGCACAGATACGCAGTATTTT CASSLRQISTDTQYF
TRBJ2-1 TRBV5-1 - - TGCGCCAGCAGCTTTAGCCCACCTTCCAATGAGCAGTTCTTC CASSFSPPSNEQFF
TRBJ2-1 TRBV29-1 - TRBD2 TGCAGCGTTGGGACTAGCGGCAATGAGCAGTTCTTC CSVGTSGNEQFF
TRBJ1-2 TRBV19 - - TGTGCCAGTAGTATAGATTCTTCTAACTATGGCTACACCTTC CASSIDSSNYGYTF
TRBJ1-1 TRBV11-2 - - TGTGCCAGCAGCTTAATTGCCTTGAGCACTGAAGCTTTCTTT CASSLIALSTEAFF
TRBJ2-7 TRBV5-5 - TRBD2 TGTGCCAGCAGCTTGGCCGGGACTAGCGGACTCTACGAGCAGTACTTC CASSLAGTSGLYEQYF
TRBJ2-3 TRBV18 - TRBD2 TGTGCCAGCTCACCGCCGGCTAGCGGAACAGATACGCAGTATTTT CASSPPASGTDTQYF
TRBJ1-1 TRBV6-5 - TRBD1 TGTGCCAGCAATTCACAGGGGGCTAACACTGAAGCTTTCTTT CASNSQGANTEAFF
TRBJ1-2 TRBV12-3/TRBV12-4 - - TGTGCCAGCAGTTGGGGGGAAGAAGATGGCTACACCTTC CASSWGEEDGYTF
TRBJ1-3 TRBV6-6 - TRBD1 TGTGCCAGCAGTGGACAGGGGGCAGCAGGAAACACCATATATTTT CASSGQGAAGNTIYF
TRBJ2-4 TRBV24-1 - - TGTGCCACCAGTGATGAGGGAGTAGCCAAAAACATTCAGTACTTC CATSDEGVAKNIQYF
TRBJ2-2 TRBV28 - - TGTGCCAGCAGGGACTTTACGAACACCGGGGAGCTGTTTTTT CASRDFTNTGELFF
TRBJ2-1 TRBV11-2 - TRBD2 TGTGCCAGCAGCTTAATTATGGCTAGCGGGGTCCATGAGCAGTTCTTC CASSLIMASGVHEQFF
TRBJ2-5 TRBV3-1/TRBV3-2 - - TGTGCCAGCAGCGTACAGGGAGCCGAGACCCAGTACTTC CASSVQGAETQYF
TRBJ2-7 TRBV13 - TRBD2 TGTGCCAGCAGCTTGGGACTAGCGGGGACCTACGAGCAGTACTTC CASSLGLAGTYEQYF
TRBJ2-5 TRBV2 - TRBD2 TGTGCCGGGGGACTAGGAGATCAAGAGACCCAGTACTTC CAGGLGDQETQYF
TRBJ2-1 TRBV15 once - TGTGCCACCAGCAGAGGACCGCTAGACAGAGAACACGGCTCCTACAATGAGCAGTTCTTC CATSRGPLDREHGSYNEQFF
TRBJ1-6 TRBV7-2 - TRBD1 TGTGCCAGCAGCTTAGTTAGGCCTGACAGGGGTGGTTCACCCCTCCACTTT CASSLVRPDRGGSPLHF
TRBJ2-2 TRBV7-9 - - TGTGCCAGCAGCTCCGGACTTGGGACCGGGGAGCTGTTTTTT CASSSGLGTGELFF
TRBJ1-2 TRBV25-1 - - TGTGCCAGCAGTGAACCCGCGGAGGCTAACTATGGCTACACCTTC CASSEPAEANYGYTF
TRBJ1-1 TRBV27 few TRBD1 TGTGCCAGCAGTTTCCCAGGGGGCAACACTGAAGCTTTCTTT CASSFPGGNTEAFF
TRBJ2-7 TRBV19 - - TGTGCCAGTAGTATACAGGAAATCTACGAGCAGTACTTC CASSIQEIYEQYF
TRBJ1-2 TRBV9 - - TGTGCCAGCAGCGCGAGAGCCTTCCCAGGCTATGGCTACACCTTC CASSARAFPGYGYTF
TRBJ1-1 TRBV5-4 - TRBD1 TGTGCCAGCAGCTTGCTGGGACAGGGCAACACTGAAGCTTTCTTT CASSLLGQGNTEAFF
TRBJ1-6 TRBV6-1 few - TGTGCCAGCAGTGAACGGGGGAGGCGTTCACCCCTCCACTTT CASSERGRRSPLHF
TRBJ2-1 TRBV18 - - TGTGCCAGCTCACCATTGGGACTTAGCTCCTACAATGAGCAGTTCTTC CASSPLGLSSYNEQFF
TRBJ1-2 TRBV7-3 - TRBD1 TGTGCCAGCAGCGCCGGACAGGGAGCTAACTATGGCTACACCTTC CASSAGQGANYGYTF
TRBJ2-5 TRBV7-2 - TRBD2 TGTGCCAGCAGCAGTACCGGGACTAGCGAAGAGACCCAGTACTTC CASSSTGTSEETQYF
TRBJ2-7 TRBV6-5 - TRBD2 TGTGCCAGCAGTTATTACGCGGGAGGGCCCTTCGAGCAGTACTTC CASSYYAGGPFEQYF
TRBJ2-7 TRBV10-1 - TRBD2 TGCGCCAGCCTCGGATATAGCGGGAGGGCCCCCTCTGCCTACGAGCAGTACTTC CASLGYSGRAPSAYEQYF